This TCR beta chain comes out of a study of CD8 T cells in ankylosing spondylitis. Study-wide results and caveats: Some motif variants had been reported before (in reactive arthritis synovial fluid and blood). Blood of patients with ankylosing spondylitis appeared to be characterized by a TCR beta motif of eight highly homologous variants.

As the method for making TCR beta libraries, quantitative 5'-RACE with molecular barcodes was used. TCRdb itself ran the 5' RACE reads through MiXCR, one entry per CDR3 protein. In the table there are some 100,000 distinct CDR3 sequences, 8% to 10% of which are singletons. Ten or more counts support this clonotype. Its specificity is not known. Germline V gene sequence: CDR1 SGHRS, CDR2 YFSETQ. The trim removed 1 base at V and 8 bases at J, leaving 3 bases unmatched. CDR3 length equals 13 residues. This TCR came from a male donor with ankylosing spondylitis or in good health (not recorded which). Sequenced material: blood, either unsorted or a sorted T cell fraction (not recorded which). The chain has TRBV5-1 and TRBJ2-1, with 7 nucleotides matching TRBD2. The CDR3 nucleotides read TGCGCCAGCAGCTTGATGGCGGGGGATGAGCAGTTCTTC. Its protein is CASSLMAGDEQFF.